Sequencing of this T cell receptor (beta chain) was carried out in a study of radiation and T cells in renal cell carcinoma (dated by TCRdb to the early 2020s). Background for the entire study: Samples came from a clinical trial, in which primary renal cell carcinomas received 15 Gy stereotactic body radiation therapy followed by nephrectomy 4 weeks later. In total, roughly 51 samples underwent TCR beta sequencing: about 26 tumors plus 27 peripheral blood samples. Across all 55 or so samples, 4,016,671 unique CDR3 nucleotide sequences, encoding 2,658,974 unique CDR3 amino acid sequences, were identified. Summary of the overall study and its limitations: The single-armed trial design could not address effects of radiation dose or scheduling on the TCR repertoire. In blood, the top tumor clonotypes increased between baseline and 2 weeks post-radiation and then shrank by 4 weeks, which suggests that tumor-resident clones expanded only transiently. Dynamics of the blood repertoire were not tracked past 4 weeks after treatment. Because no pretreatment tumor biopsies were available, whether clonotypes were present in the tumor at baseline could not be determined.

Following the manufacturer's recommendations, the immunoSEQ kit was used to generate TCR beta libraries from genomic DNA. To prepare the libraries, a first multiplex PCR with proprietary primers was run, followed by a second PCR that added unique barcodes, and a bead cleanup was done after each round. Each sample batch included a kit-provided positive control reaction and a negative control reaction. The final libraries were assessed on an Agilent 4200 TapeStation D1000 ScreenTape, pooled by volume, and quantified by qPCR. Sequencing was performed on an Illumina NextSeq500 with a MidOutput 150-cycle cartridge, and 156 Read1 and 15 Index1 cycles were run with kit custom primers. The pooled library was loaded at roughly 1 pM, and roughly 18% PhiX control was spiked in. The authors' pipeline ran thus. Vendor-processed data were analyzed in R, and a clonotype was defined as all T cells sharing the same CDR3 nucleotide sequence. For clone abundance analyses, frequencies were normalized to the 10,000 most abundant clones in each sample. Public T cell clones, averaging fewer than five per sample, were removed before analysis. A difference in abundance of at least 32-fold between compartments was used to define tumor-enriched and baseline blood-enriched clonotypes. Clonotypes expanded or contracted between blood time points were identified with a beta-binomial differential abundance model. Similarity between tumor and blood repertoires was quantified using the Baroni-Urbani and Buser coefficient, and groups were compared with two-tailed Wilcoxon tests in R. The table comes from immuneACCESS by way of TCRdb, which keeps in-frame sequences with V and J called. Part of the clones is missing from these tables; in studies checked, under half for an unresolved V gene and the rest for unknown reasons. The V and J calls and the clone size are those of that table, but D and trimming were determined from the DNA. The sample includes approximately 120,000 clones, with around 82% observed a single time. In total, the top ten clones hold 5.8% of the sample.

V is pruned by 6 bases and J by 7 bases, leaving 11 bases of the junction without a gene match. In the germline V gene, CDR1 corresponds to SGHTA and CDR2 to FQGNSA. The CDR3 goes from the cysteine to the phenylalanine over 14 residues. CDR3 DNA only is kept here, 42 bases in frame from base 1. Explained via the paper, the time point label denotes: blood 2 weeks post-SBRT. The treatment or condition label, as the study defines it: 15 Gy SBRT to primary tumor, nephrectomy 4 weeks later. To follow tumor-enriched clonotypes, serial peripheral blood was collected from radiation-treated patients at baseline and at 2 weeks and 4 weeks after SBRT. All patients had renal cell carcinoma with clear cell pathology. Genomic DNA for TCR sequencing was prepared using the QIAamp DNA Blood Mini Kit (Qiagen). The analyses included only samples that passed all quality control checks. Turning to this clone: The target of this receptor is not known. No qualities accompany the bases; no much larger clone lies one base away.

The receptor chain draws on TRBV7-2 and TRBJ2-5, and 7 bases in between align with TRBD1. The sequence was obtained from a man aged 45-65 years with renal cell carcinoma. Sequenced material: blood, taken from a patient whose treatment included radiotherapy and nephrectomy. The DNA reads as follows: TGTGCCAGCAGTCGTGACAGGGCGAGGGTGACCCAGTACTTC. This sequence encodes CASSRDRARVTQYF.